The rows below give T cell receptor beta chains drawn from one sample of a study of CD8+ T cells in alopecia areata. Some clones are missing from TCRdb's copy, which holds only in-frame ones; the method was immunoSEQ multiplex PCR. The sample lists 200,000 or so clones; roughly 40% were seen once. The starting material was CD4+ T cells sorted from blood, obtained at approximately week 37, from a patient treated with tofacitinib. These receptors all stem from a human donor with alopecia areata. The CDR3 runs from the conserved cysteine through the conserved F or W. A D gene is named only where the DNA matches it firmly. Some rows have no size entry. The others give once, few or many, or a class for an expanded clone.

clone_size j_call v_call d_call cdr3_length cdr3_aa cdr3_nt
NA TRBJ2-1 TRBV6-1 TRBD2 17 CASSVSSGQSSYNEQFF TGTGCCAGCAGTGTCTCTAGCGGTCAGAGCTCCTACAATGAGCAGTTCTTC
NA TRBJ2-5 TRBV4-3 NA 13 CASSLRLGETQYF TGCGCCAGCAGCCTCCGATTGGGAGAGACCCAGTACTTC
NA TRBJ2-4 TRBV9 TRBD2 17 CASSKSGTSWPKNIQYF TGTGCCAGCAGCAAGTCCGGGACTAGTTGGCCAAAAAACATTCAGTACTTC
NA TRBJ2-7 TRBV29-1 NA 13 CSVKGQQLREQYF TGCAGCGTCAAGGGACAACAGCTACGAGAGCAGTACTTC
NA TRBJ1-2 TRBV7-2 NA 13 CASSRNFNYGYTF TGTGCCAGCAGCCGGAATTTCAACTATGGCTACACCTTC
NA TRBJ1-2 TRBV5-1 NA 12 CASSLDGDGYTF TGCGCCAGCAGCTTGGACGGCGATGGCTACACCTTC
few TRBJ1-2 TRBV7-2 TRBD1 13 CASSQQGLFGYTF TGTGCCAGCAGCCAACAGGGGCTCTTTGGCTACACCTTC
NA TRBJ2-3 TRBV2 NA 14 CASISGRPGDTQYF TGTGCCAGCATAAGTGGCAGGCCAGGGGATACGCAGTATTTT
NA TRBJ1-1 TRBV5-1 TRBD1 12 CASSFTGGKAFF TGCGCCAGCAGCTTTACAGGGGGCAAGGCTTTCTTT
NA TRBJ2-7 TRBV7-9 NA 12 CASSPGPTVQYF TGTGCCAGCAGTCCGGGACCGACGGTGCAGTACTTC
NA TRBJ2-3 TRBV7-2 NA 13 CASSLRAVVTQYF TGTGCCAGCAGCTTAAGGGCAGTAGTTACGCAGTATTTT
NA TRBJ2-1 TRBV5-1 NA 14 CASVASPPGNEQFF TGCGCCAGTGTAGCGAGCCCGCCGGGTAATGAGCAGTTCTTC
few TRBJ2-1 TRBV2 NA 13 CASTIAETAEQFF TGTGCCAGCACCATAGCGGAGACGGCTGAGCAGTTCTTC
NA TRBJ1-5 TRBV6-5 NA 15 CASRPTSLSNQPQHF TGTGCCAGCAGGCCGACATCCCTTAGCAATCAGCCCCAGCATTTT
few TRBJ2-1 TRBV29-1 TRBD2 15 CSGGGLSLLGNEQFF TGCAGCGGGGGGGGACTATCCCTTTTGGGCAATGAGCAGTTCTTC
NA TRBJ2-5 TRBV7-2 TRBD2 15 CASRLAGGTKETQYF TGTGCCAGCAGACTAGCGGGAGGTACCAAAGAGACCCAGTACTTC
many TRBJ2-7 TRBV10-3 TRBD1 15 CAISAPDRGRDEQYF TGTGCCATCAGTGCCCCGGACAGGGGACGGGACGAGCAGTACTTC
once TRBJ2-7 TRBV5-4 NA 12 CASSFSGYEQYF TGTGCCAGCAGCTTTTCAGGCTACGAGCAGTACTTC
NA TRBJ2-7 TRBV9 TRBD1 15 CASSVDAGGIDEQYF TGTGCCAGCAGCGTAGATGCAGGGGGCATCGACGAGCAGTACTTC
NA TRBJ2-2 TRBV6-5 NA 15 CASSLLRQLTGELFF TGTGCCAGCAGTTTACTTCGACAGCTCACCGGGGAGCTGTTTTTT
NA TRBJ2-1 TRBV2 NA 15 CASSTLGSSYNEQFF TGTGCCAGCAGTACGTTGGGGAGCTCCTACAATGAGCAGTTCTTC
NA TRBJ2-5 TRBV7-2 NA 13 CASSPEGPETQYF TGTGCCAGCAGCCCCGAGGGGCCAGAGACCCAGTACTTC
NA TRBJ2-7 TRBV15 NA 15 CATSTQDTFVYEQYF TGTGCCACCAGCACCCAAGACACATTTGTGTACGAGCAGTACTTC
many TRBJ2-1 TRBV20-1 NA 10 CSARENEQFF TGCAGTGCTAGGGAGAATGAGCAGTTCTTC
NA TRBJ1-2 TRBV28 NA 14 CASSPLRDFGGYTF TGTGCCAGCAGCCCACTCAGGGACTTCGGAGGCTACACCTTC